A selection of T cell receptor beta chains follows, all from one sample in a study of Ad26.COV2.S vaccination and SARS-CoV-2 variants. Assay used: immunoSEQ multiplex PCR; TCRdb lists only in-frame clones, some missing. The sample records 500,000 or so clones, about 91% being singletons. The source material was peripheral blood, sampled in a trial of Ad26.COV2.S vaccine versus placebo. The receptors shown here come from a person aged 18-60 years who received the Ad26.COV2.S COVID-19 vaccine or a placebo. Each CDR3 is given with its conserved first and last residue. The D gene is left open where the match is weak. Size is stated for part of the rows, as once, few or many counts, or as a class when the clone is expanded.

TGTGCCAGCAGTTCCAGGGTGAATGAAAAACTGTTTTTT	CASSSRVNEKLFF	-	TRBV12-3/TRBV12-4	TRBJ1-4	-
TGTGCCAGCAGTTTGGACAGCCAAGAGACCCAGTACTTC	CASSLDSQETQYF	-	TRBV28	TRBJ2-5	-
TGTGCCAGCAGCCTCGAGGGTGGCCAGCCCCAGCATTTT	CASSLEGGQPQHF	-	TRBV11-3	TRBJ1-5	-
TGTGCCAGCAGCTCTAGGGCTAGCCGATATGAGTACAATGAGCAGTTCTTC	CASSSRASRYEYNEQFF	-	TRBV7-2	TRBJ2-1	-
TGTGCCAGTAGTCGGGACAGAGAAAATTCACCCCTCCACTTT	CASSRDRENSPLHF	-	TRBV19	TRBJ1-6	TRBD1
TGTGCCACCAGTGACCCCGGGACTTACAATGAGCAGTTCTTC	CATSDPGTYNEQFF	-	TRBV24-1	TRBJ2-1	-
TGTGCCAGCAGCTTAGGCAGGGGCCCAGGTAATGAAAAACTGTTTTTT	CASSLGRGPGNEKLFF	-	TRBV13	TRBJ1-4	-
TGCGCCAGCAGCTTCGGGAGGGGGTTCGGCGAGCAGTACTTC	CASSFGRGFGEQYF	-	TRBV5-1	TRBJ2-7	TRBD2
TGTGCCAGCAGCCGGGCGGACAGAGGCACCGGGGAGCTGTTTTTT	CASSRADRGTGELFF	-	TRBV4-2	TRBJ2-2	-
TGTGCCAGCAGCGGCGGGCCAGGGTGGAATGAAAAACTGTTTTTT	CASSGGPGWNEKLFF	-	TRBV9	TRBJ1-4	-
TGTGCCAGCAGCTTAACCGGGCAGCGTGGTTCACCCCTCCACTTT	CASSLTGQRGSPLHF	-	TRBV7-2	TRBJ1-6	-
TGTGCCAGCAGACCGGGACAGGGGCACAATGAGCAGTTCTTC	CASRPGQGHNEQFF	-	TRBV6-5	TRBJ2-1	TRBD1
TGCGCCAGCAGCCAAGATCAAATCCTGGGGATAATCACTGAAGCTTTCTTT	CASSQDQILGIITEAFF	-	TRBV4-3	TRBJ1-1	-
TGTGCCAGCTCAGGGGCCGGACAGCCCCAGCATTTT	CASSGAGQPQHF	once	TRBV18	TRBJ1-5	-
TGCGCCAGCAGCCAAGATACAGGGCAGAACACTGAAGCTTTCTTT	CASSQDTGQNTEAFF	-	TRBV4-3	TRBJ1-1	-
TGTGCCAGCAGTTTGTTAACTGGAAACACCATATATTTT	CASSLLTGNTIYF	-	TRBV12-3/TRBV12-4	TRBJ1-3	-
TGTGCCAGCAGCCCACGACAGGGCTCGCTCTATGGCTACACCTTC	CASSPRQGSLYGYTF	-	TRBV7-3	TRBJ1-2	TRBD1
TGTGCCACCAGCCAGGCATGGGTGGTCGAGACCCAGTACTTC	CATSQAWVVETQYF	-	TRBV15	TRBJ2-5	-
TGTGCCAGCAGCCAGGGGGCCAGGGATGAAAAACTGTTTTTT	CASSQGARDEKLFF	-	TRBV14	TRBJ1-4	-
TGCGCCAGCAGCCGAGAAGGACTAGCGGGAGAAGCGAGTGAGCAGTTCTTC	CASSREGLAGEASEQFF	-	TRBV4-3	TRBJ2-1	TRBD2
TGCGCCAGCAGCCATCCTCTGAGAGTGCGGAATTCACCCCTCCACTTT	CASSHPLRVRNSPLHF	-	TRBV4-1	TRBJ1-6	-
TGCAGCGCTGGGACTAGCGGGTCTGGAGAGACCCAGTACTTC	CSAGTSGSGETQYF	-	TRBV29-1	TRBJ2-5	TRBD2
TGTGCCAGCACCGCGAGGTGGGGCACTGAAGCTTTCTTT	CASTARWGTEAFF	-	TRBV12-3/TRBV12-4	TRBJ1-1	-
TGCAGCGCCCATAGATACAATGAGCAGTTCTTC	CSAHRYNEQFF	-	TRBV29-1	TRBJ2-1	-